This record concerns one TCR beta chain sequence. The data are from a study of blood T cells in healthy people across ages. PCR was performed a second time for 7 to 11 cycles using a sample-barcoded 5' primer and a J-beta primer mix. A template-switch adaptor with 12 random nucleotides tagged each cDNA molecule. Samples each returned at least 2.5 million CDR3-containing paired-end reads. TCRdb reanalysed the 5' RACE reads using MiXCR and keeps one entry per CDR3 protein. Here the sample spans fewer than 1,200,000 distinct CDR3 sequences, almost 25% being singletons. This CDR3 is 14 amino acids long. CDR1 and CDR2 from the germline V gene are SEHNR and FQNEAQ (reference sequence). The sample also formed part of further work on T cells of mothers and their children.

Sample: blood. This TCR came from a girl between 2 and 10 years old in good health. V usage is TRBV7-9 and J usage is TRBJ2-5, with D tentatively TRBD1 (6 bases). The J call may be in error: the DNA end matches TRBJ2-1 better. The CDR3 nucleotides are TGTGCCAGCAGCTTCCGGGACACCGGAAATGAGCAGTTCTTC. This translates into CASSFRDTGNEQFF.